This T cell receptor beta chain was identified in a study of shared clonotypes between healthy human individuals. The CDR3 runs 14 residues. V dropped 5 bases and J dropped 0; count of bases not matched to a gene: 4. Looked up from germline, CDR1 is MNHEY and CDR2 is SMNVEV (reference sequence). Using immunoSEQ multiplex PCR, the repertoire was profiled, and TCRdb retains in-frame clones only, with some absent. This sample has hundreds of thousands of clones; 90% to 97% occur once, and the top ten carry approximately 0.1%. Naive CD8 cells lacked CD45RO and underwent positive selection for CCR7, leaving out terminally differentiated effector memory CD45RA+ cells. Donors, without exception, were Caucasian adults residing in Nashville, Tennessee. Regarding this clone: Other DNA sequences in this sample translate to the same CDR3.

This receptor was taken from a woman aged 30 to 39 in good health. J is TRBJ2-7 and V is TRBV27; 7 nucleotides agree with TRBD1. Sequenced input: naive CD8+ T cells sorted from blood. CDR3 coding DNA: TGTGCCAGCAGTCCCCGGGACAGCTCCTACGAGCAGTACTTC. It specifies CASSPRDSSYEQYF.